These 26 T cell receptor beta chains were sequenced from one sample in a study of blood T cell repertoires in COVID-19. The assay was immunoSEQ multiplex PCR, and TCRdb's table has in-frame clones only and misses some. The table includes about 180,000 clones, roughly 86% detected once. The sequencing sample was made of PBMCs or T cells enriched from blood (not recorded which). Receptors were obtained from a woman between 25 and 40 years old who had recovered from COVID-19.

The chain recombines TRBV5-1 with TRBJ2-3; 13 bases agree with TRBD2. Germline lookup yields CDR1 SGHRS and CDR2 YFSETQ. The J segment lost 1 base and the V segment lost 0 bases, leaving 11 bases of the junction unmatched. CDR3 length: 20 amino acids. CDR3 bases: TGCGCCAGCAGCTTGGACTACACTAGCGGGAGGGCTGCTGGCACAGATACGCAGTATTTT. It is translated as CASSLDYTSGRAAGTDTQYF.

The chain employs TRBV5-4 and TRBJ2-1; TRBD2 matches 9 bases. Unmatched junction bases numbered 4, after V lost 0 bases and J lost 0 bases. The length of the CDR3 is 17 residues. The V gene's germline CDR1 is SGHNT and CDR2 YYREEE (reference sequence). The DNA of the CDR3 is TGTGCCAGCAGCTTGGTGGGCGGGAGGGGCTCCTACAATGAGCAGTTCTTC. It codes for CASSLVGGRGSYNEQFF. The variable domain in full, with the rest retrieved from reference TRBV5-4 and TRBJ2-1, is ETGVTQSPTHLIKTRGQQVTLRCSSQSGHNTVSWYQQALGQGPQFIFQYYREEENGRGNFPPRFSGLQFPNYSSELNVNALELDDSALYLCASSLVGGRGSYNEQFFGPGTRLTVL.

The V gene is TRBV2, the J gene TRBJ2-7, with TRBD1 matching over 8 bases. V lost 7 bases and J lost 6; bases outside the gene matches: 11. Germline V gene data show CDR1 as SNHLY and CDR2 as FYNNEI. The CDR3 is 14 residues long. CDR3: CASTPGQGAGEQYF. In DNA, the CDR3 is TGTGCCAGCACCCCGGGGCAGGGGGCAGGCGAGCAGTACTTC.

V gene TRBV28 combines with J gene TRBJ2-1, with D perhaps TRBD1 (5 bases). CDR1 and CDR2 (germline): MDHEN, SYDVKM. This CDR3 contains 13 residues. Trimming left V 4 bases short and J 7 bases short, with 11 bases between. In DNA form, the CDR3 reads TGTGCCAGCAGTTCGCCAGGGTGGAATGAGCAGTTCTTC. Its protein is CASSSPGWNEQFF. The complete variable domain, with remaining parts taken from reference TRBV28 and TRBJ2-1, reads DVKVTQSSRYLVKRTGEKVFLECVQDMDHENMFWYRQDPGLGLRLIYFSYDVKMKEKGDIPEGYSVSREKKERFSLILESASTNQTSMYLCASSSPGWNEQFFGPGTRLTVL.

The chain couples TRBV21-1 to TRBJ2-7; the D call TRBD2 from the table was never checked on the DNA. TRBV21-1 constitutes a pseudogene. The CDR3 is made up of 13 amino acids. CDR3 nucleotides: TGTGCCAGCAACAAAAGCGGGGAATACGAGCAGTACTTC. Its protein product is CASNKSGEYEQYF.

The rearrangement uses TRBV9 and TRBJ2-5; a possible D gene is TRBD1 (6 bases). Germline V gene data show CDR1 as SGDLS and CDR2 as YYNGEE. V was clipped by 4 bases and J by 4 bases, with 11 bases between them. CDR3 length: 13 residues. The DNA of the CDR3 is TGTGCCAGCAGCAACATAGGGGGAGAGACCCAGTACTTC. Its translation is CASSNIGGETQYF.

This chain connects TRBV7-3 to TRBJ2-3, with no clear D. The length of the CDR3 is 16 residues. The V and J ends lost 1 base and 1 base respectively, with 12 bases between them. The germline CDR1 and CDR2 sequences are SGHTA and FQGTGA. This chain's CDR3 is CASSLNPERRTDTQYF. CDR3 nucleotides: TGTGCCAGCAGCTTAAATCCGGAGAGACGCACAGATACGCAGTATTTT.

The chain links TRBV2 to TRBJ2-7, with 12 bases fitting TRBD2. The length of the CDR3 is 16 residues. The germline V gene encodes CDR1 SNHLY and CDR2 FYNNEI. Losses at the gene ends were 4 bases for V and 8 bases for J; bases not matched to a gene: 12. In DNA, the CDR3 is TGTGCCAGCAGTGGTAGACTAGCGGGAGTACCCTTCCAGCAGTACTTC. It encodes CASSGRLAGVPFQQYF. The entire variable domain, with the rest obtained from reference TRBV2 and TRBJ2-7, is as follows: EPEVTQTPSHQVTQMGQEVILRCVPISNHLYFYWYRQILGQKVEFLVSFYNNEISEKSEIFDDQFSVERPDGSNFTLKIRSTKLEDSAMYFCASSGRLAGVPFQQYFGPGTRLTVT.

The rearrangement links TRBV19 to TRBJ2-2, with 7 bases lining up with TRBD1. In germline, CDR1 is LNHDA, CDR2 SQIVND (reference sequence). CDR3 size: 14 residues. V shed 10 bases and J 6 bases; nucleotides not matched to a gene: 11. The CDR3 region is CATTGQSYSGELFF. DNA for the CDR3: TGTGCCACTACGGGACAGAGCTATTCCGGGGAGCTGTTTTTT.

This rearrangement joins TRBV5-1 to TRBJ2-7; 8 bases fit TRBD1. V dropped 4 bases and J dropped 0; count of bases not matched to a gene: 6. Germline V gene sequence: CDR1 SGHRS, CDR2 YFSETQ. CDR3 size: 15 residues. The CDR3 loop reads CASSMGTGISYEQYF. The CDR3 region has the DNA TGCGCCAGCAGCATGGGGACAGGTATCTCCTACGAGCAGTACTTC.

The chain uses TRBV7-3 and TRBJ2-1; no definite D call. Germline values: CDR1 SGHTA, CDR2 FQGTGA. Deletions cut 4 bases from V and 9 bases from J, with 7 bases between. This CDR3 region has 11 residues. The CDR3 sequence is CASSSSTEQFF. DNA for the CDR3: TGTGCCAGCAGCTCTTCTACTGAGCAGTTCTTC.

The chain has TRBV28 and TRBJ2-7; 7 positions match TRBD1. CDR3 length equals 14 residues. Trimming took 6 bases from V and 1 from J; bases not matched to a gene: 6. The germline V gene has CDR1 MDHEN and CDR2 SYDVKM. CDR3 loop: CASRDRSASYEQYF. The CDR3 region has the DNA TGTGCCAGCAGGGACAGGTCAGCTTCCTACGAGCAGTACTTC. The full variable domain, completed using reference TRBV28 and TRBJ2-7, is DVKVTQSSRYLVKRTGEKVFLECVQDMDHENMFWYRQDPGLGLRLIYFSYDVKMKEKGDIPEGYSVSREKKERFSLILESASTNQTSMYLCASRDRSASYEQYFGPGTRLTVT.

CDR3 DNA sequence: TGTGCCAGTAGTCCCCAGGGACAGCTGAACACTGAAGCTTTCTTT. It codes for CASSPQGQLNTEAFF. The chain combines TRBV19 with TRBJ1-1; 7 bases agree with TRBD1. V shed 5 bases, J shed 0 bases, and the junction held 6 bases outside the gene matches. This CDR3 has 15 amino acids. The V gene's germline CDR1 is LNHDA and CDR2 SQIVND (reference sequence).

The CDR3 coding sequence is TGTGCCAGCAGCTTTCCCGGACAGGGTACTGAAGCTTTCTTT. Translating it yields CASSFPGQGTEAFF. The chain links TRBV7-9 to TRBJ1-1, with TRBD1 matching 8 bases. This CDR3 comprises 14 residues. The germline CDR1 and CDR2 sequences are SEHNR and FQNEAQ (reference sequence). J lost 5 bases, V lost 3 bases, and 5 bases had no gene match. Supplemented by reference TRBV7-9 and TRBJ1-1, the full variable domain reads DTGVSQNPRHKITKRGQNVTFRCDPISEHNRLYWYRQTLGQGPEFLTYFQNEAQLEKSRLLSDRFSAERPKGSFSTLEIQRTEQGDSAMYLCASSFPGQGTEAFFGQGTRLTVV.

The chain combines TRBV25-1 with TRBJ2-3; D is uncertain. V lost 2 bases to trimming and J lost 5 bases, with 11 bases between them. The CDR3 runs to 14 residues. From germline, CDR1 is MGHDK and CDR2 SYGVNS. CDR3 loop: CASSELDRQDTQYF. The CDR3 DNA reads as TGTGCCAGCAGTGAACTAGACCGCCAAGATACGCAGTATTTT. The whole variable domain, filled in from reference TRBV25-1 and TRBJ2-3, reads EADIYQTPRYLVIGTGKKITLECSQTMGHDKMYWYQQDPGMELHLIHYSYGVNSTEKGDLSSESTVSRIRTEHFPLTLESARPSHTSQYLCASSELDRQDTQYFGPGTRLTVL.

This chain links TRBV7-2 with TRBJ2-7; 10 bases line up with TRBD2. CDR1 is SGHTA and CDR2 is FQGNSA in the germline V gene. V shed 1 base, J shed 6 bases, and the junction held 6 bases outside the gene matches. The CDR3 has 15 amino acids. Here the CDR3 reads CASSLDPSGGLEQYF. CDR3 bases: TGTGCCAGCAGCTTAGATCCTAGCGGGGGACTCGAGCAGTACTTC.

The chain couples TRBV2 to TRBJ2-1; 8 nucleotides align to TRBD2. CDR1 and CDR2 (germline): SNHLY, FYNNEI. The ends lost 6 bases at V and 2 bases at J; junction bases unmatched: 6. The CDR3 consists of 15 residues. Written as DNA, the CDR3 is TGTGCCAGCAGCGGGAGCGGGGGCCCCTACAATGAGCAGTTCTTC. Protein: CASSGSGGPYNEQFF.

The chain combines TRBV4-1 with TRBJ2-1, with 9 bases identical to TRBD2. The CDR3 is made up of 15 amino acids. V dropped 6 bases and J dropped 6; count of bases not matched to a gene: 9. The V gene's germline CDR1 is MGHRA and CDR2 YSYEKL. For the CDR3, the DNA is TGCGCCAGCAGACTTGGACTAGCGCTACCCAATGAGCAGTTCTTC. This gives the protein CASRLGLALPNEQFF.

The V and J genes are TRBV7-2 and TRBJ2-6; a possible D gene is TRBD2 (7 bases). Germline values: CDR1 SGHTA, CDR2 FQGNSA. CDR3 length: 14 amino acids. V lost 1 base and J 12 bases, leaving 13 bases between the germline ends. The CDR3 nucleotides read TGTGCCAGCAGCTTAGAAGGGGGGGTCGTCGTCCTGACTTTC. Protein product: CASSLEGGVVVLTF.

This clone was observed a few times. The V and J genes are TRBV11-2 and TRBJ2-1, with 11 bases lining up with TRBD2. The CDR3 is 16 amino acids. Germline loops: CDR1 SGHAT, CDR2 FQNNGV. The V segment lost 0 bases and the J segment 9 bases; nucleotides outside the gene matches: 7. For the CDR3, the DNA is TGTGCCAGCAGCTTAGATCGGGTAGCGGGAGGGATTGAGCAGTTCTTC. Its protein is CASSLDRVAGGIEQFF. The complete variable domain, with remaining parts taken from reference TRBV11-2 and TRBJ2-1, reads EAGVAQSPRYKIIEKRQSVAFWCNPISGHATLYWYQQILGQGPKLLIQFQNNGVVDDSQLPKDRFSAERLKGVDSTLKIQPAKLEDSAVYLCASSLDRVAGGIEQFFGPGTRLTVL.

This clone showed up just once. V gene TRBV7-9 combines with J gene TRBJ2-3, with 7 bases fitting TRBD2. Unmatched junction bases numbered 13, after V lost 5 bases and J lost 2 bases. The length of the CDR3 is 17 residues. CDR1 and CDR2 (germline): SEHNR, FQNEAQ (reference sequence). CDR3 residues: CASSPPLRESVTDTQYF. The CDR3 DNA follows: TGTGCCAGCAGCCCTCCATTGCGGGAGTCGGTCACAGATACGCAGTATTTT.

J is TRBJ2-2 and V is TRBV9; D might be TRBD2 (5 bases). Trimming shortened V by 0 bases and J by 5 bases, and 5 bases separated the two germline ends. CDR1 is SGDLS, CDR2 YYNGEE, per germline. The CDR3 loop spans 13 amino acids. The CDR3 DNA is TGTGCCAGCAGCGTAGGGAGGACCGGGGAGCTGTTTTTT. It codes for CASSVGRTGELFF. Full variable domain (missing parts from reference TRBV9 and TRBJ2-2): DSGVTQTPKHLITATGQRVTLRCSPRSGDLSVYWYQQSLDQGLQFLIQYYNGEERAKGNILERFSAQQFPDLHSELNLSSLELGDSALYFCASSVGRTGELFFGEGSRLTVL.

This chain joins TRBV2 and TRBJ2-1, with D uncertain. This CDR3 has 10 residues. The V gene's germline CDR1 is SNHLY and CDR2 FYNNEI. Trimming removed 6 bases from V and 10 bases from J, with 7 bases in between. The chain's CDR3 is CASSPSEQFF. Written as DNA, the CDR3 is TGTGCCAGCAGCCCGTCCGAGCAGTTCTTC.

CDR3 protein: CASSKTSRRGNEQFF. The CDR3 coding sequence is TGTGCCAGCAGCAAGACTAGCCGGAGGGGAAATGAGCAGTTCTTC. The chain joins TRBV28 to TRBJ2-1, with 7 bases lining up with TRBD2. V was pared by 6 bases and J by 7 bases, with 12 bases of the junction left unmatched. The germline CDR1 and CDR2 sequences are MDHEN and SYDVKM. This CDR3 contains 15 residues.

The table lists this clone with a count of one. This chain connects TRBV19 to TRBJ2-1; 7 bases are shared with TRBD1. Germline CDR1 reads LNHDA; CDR2 reads SQIVND (reference sequence). This CDR3 comprises 12 residues. The V and J ends lost 8 bases and 10 bases, in that order; junction bases with no gene match: 8. DNA for the CDR3: TGTGCCAGTGGTGACAGGGAAAGGGAGCAGTTCTTC. Translating gives CASGDREREQFF.

The chain has TRBV2 and TRBJ2-7; 9 positions match TRBD1. Trimming cost V 8 bases and J 4 bases; bases outside gene matches: 3. The CDR3 sequence is 12 residues long. CDR1 is SNHLY and CDR2 is FYNNEI in the germline V gene. The CDR3 reads CASLDRGYEQYF. The CDR3 region has the DNA TGTGCCAGCCTGGACAGGGGTTACGAGCAGTACTTC.